These 15 T cell receptor beta chains originate from one sample sequenced in a study of human T cells and chemical hapten exposure. TCRdb independently ran MiXCR on the RACE reads; one entry per CDR3 protein. This table holds approximately 52,000 distinct CDR3 sequences, 9.4% found once. Time point indicated: pre-sensitization, week 0. The treatment here: therapeutic diphenylcyclopropenone sensitization with weekly scalp DPC. Here the sequenced sample was whole blood, taken in connection with sensitization to the hapten diphenylcyclopropenone (DPC). These receptors were obtained from a woman aged 40 to 50 with alopecia areata. Some clones in this sample may be carry-over from other donors' samples.

In this sample, this clonotype turned up a few times. The chain links TRBV9 to TRBJ1-4; no clear D. This CDR3 contains 16 residues. The germline V gene encodes CDR1 SGDLS and CDR2 YYNGEE. V lost 1 base to trimming and J lost 8 bases, with 18 bases between them. DNA of the CDR3: TGTGCCAGCAGCGTATCACCCGCGAGGGAGCGGGAAAAACTGTTTTTT. It specifies CASSVSPAREREKLFF.

This clonotype was seen ten or more times. The chain carries TRBV6-5 and TRBJ1-6; unclear D gene. CDR3 length: 15 residues. The V gene's germline CDR1 is MNHEY and CDR2 SVGAGI. Trimming removed 0 bases at V and 9 bases at J, with 12 bases between. This CDR3 reads CASSYSGSWGSPLHF. CDR3 nucleotides: TGTGCCAGCAGTTACTCGGGCTCATGGGGTTCACCCCTCCACTTT.

There are many counts of this clonotype. The V call is TRBV12-3 or TRBV12-4, the J call TRBJ1-1, with unresolved D. The CDR3 is made up of 12 amino acids. V gave up 5 bases and J gave up 3 bases, with 7 bases separating them. The CDR3 region has the DNA TGTGCCAGCAGTGTCCGGGACACTGAAGCTTTCTTT. It specifies CASSVRDTEAFF.

The sample holds a few counts of this clonotype. The chain couples TRBV20-1 to TRBJ1-2; D perhaps matches TRBD1 (5 bases). Trimming cost V 7 bases and J 7 bases, with 7 bases left between them. The CDR3 contains 9 residues. CDR1 DFQATT and CDR2 SNEGSKA come from the germline V gene (reference sequence). This CDR3 is CSGQPGYTF. The DNA for the CDR3 is TGCAGTGGACAGCCTGGCTACACCTTC.

This clonotype was seen a few times. J is TRBJ1-2 and V is TRBV29-1, with 7 bases lining up with TRBD1. The junction had 7 bases not matched to a gene; V was cut back by 1 base and J by 2 bases. There are 15 residues in the CDR3. Germline V CDR1 and CDR2: SQVTM, ANQGSEA. The CDR3 here is CSVEGVGDRNYGYTF. The DNA of the CDR3 is TGCAGCGTTGAAGGAGTGGGGGACAGAAACTATGGCTACACCTTC. Complete variable domain (other parts from reference TRBV29-1 and TRBJ1-2): SAVISQKPSRDICQRGTSLTIQCQVDSQVTMMFWYRQQPGQSLTLIATANQGSEATYESGFVIDKFPISRPNLTFSTLTVSNMSPEDSSIYLCSVEGVGDRNYGYTFGSGTRLTVV.

This clonotype was seen a handful of times. This rearrangement joins TRBV11-2 to TRBJ2-3; 9 bases fit TRBD2. CDR1 SGHAT and CDR2 FQNNGV come from the germline V gene. The CDR3 is 16 amino acids. V lost 7 bases to trimming and J lost 5 bases; unmatched junction nucleotides: 13. Here the CDR3 DNA reads TGTGCCAGCACTGGGACTAGCCTTGGGGAAAGAGATACGCAGTATTTT. It is translated as CASTGTSLGERDTQYF.

The sample holds many counts of this clonotype. This chain joins TRBV7-6 and TRBJ2-5, with 9 bases lining up with TRBD1. Germline V gives CDR1 SGHVS, CDR2 FNYEAQ. This CDR3 region has 15 residues. V dropped 3 bases and J dropped 6; count of bases not matched to a gene: 8. This CDR3 reads CASSLDRGREKTQYF. As DNA, the CDR3 is TGTGCCAGCAGCTTGGACAGGGGAAGGGAGAAGACCCAGTACTTC.

On this clonotype itself: A much larger clone differs from this one at a single base, so this may be a read error. This rearrangement joins TRBV20-1 to TRBJ1-1, with D possibly TRBD1 on 6 matching bases. The CDR3 extends over 14 amino acids. Germline V gene lookup returns CDR1 DFQATT and CDR2 SNEGSKA (reference sequence). The V gene lost 8 bases and the J gene lost 0 bases, with 16 bases spanning the gap. The CDR3 reads CSFSRTDMNTEAFF. The CDR3 DNA is TGCAGTTTTTCCAGGACAGATATGAACACTGAAGCTTTCTTT.

The V and J genes are TRBV4-1 and TRBJ1-4; D unclear. V was trimmed by 0 bases and J by 8 bases, leaving 10 bases between them. CDR1 is MGHRA and CDR2 is YSYEKL in the germline V gene. The CDR3 loop spans 14 amino acids. CDR3 DNA: TGCGCCAGCAGCCAAGAGGGAGGTCGAGAAAAACTGTTTTTT. Translation: CASSQEGGREKLFF.

In its sample, this clonotype was seen a few times. The genes are TRBV6-5 and TRBJ2-2, with D unresolved. Germline CDR1 is MNHEY and CDR2 is SVGAGI. This CDR3 has 16 amino acids. V was pared by 2 bases and J by 2 bases, with 12 bases between. The CDR3 here is CASSYDAGLNTGELFF. The CDR3 DNA reads as TGTGCCAGCAGTTACGACGCAGGCCTTAACACCGGGGAGCTGTTTTTT.

This chain links TRBV4-2 with TRBJ2-3; D could derive from TRBD1 or TRBD2 (5 bases each). In germline, CDR1 is LGHNA, CDR2 YNFKEQ. V lost 4 bases and J 0 bases, leaving 8 bases between the germline ends. This CDR3 region has 14 residues. The CDR3 is CASSLGESTDTQYF. The CDR3 DNA follows: TGTGCCAGCAGCCTAGGGGAGAGCACAGATACGCAGTATTTT.

V gene TRBV4-1 combines with J gene TRBJ1-1, with TRBD1 as a possible D gene (5 bases). Trimming shortened V by 4 bases and J by 4 bases, and 16 bases separated the two germline ends. There are 15 residues in the CDR3. Germline V gene data show CDR1 as MGHRA and CDR2 as YSYEKL. The CDR3 nucleotides read TGCGCCAGCAGCCGGACTGAGTGGGGCGGCACTGAAGCTTTCTTT. Translated: CASSRTEWGGTEAFF.

This clonotype was picked up many times. V is TRBV5-1 and J is TRBJ2-3; the match to TRBD1 covers 12 bases. The length of the CDR3 is 17 residues. V shed 0 bases and J 4 bases; nucleotides not matched to a gene: 6. The germline CDR1 and CDR2 sequences are SGHRS and YFSETQ. CDR3 loop: CASSLGGTGGPADTQYF. CDR3 sequence (DNA): TGCGCCAGCAGCTTGGGCGGGACAGGGGGCCCGGCAGATACGCAGTATTTT.

This clonotype was observed a few times. This chain joins TRBV29-1 and TRBJ2-3; 8 positions match TRBD2. The V gene's germline CDR1 is SQVTM and CDR2 ANQGSEA. The CDR3 spans 14 residues. V shed 6 bases and J 0 bases; nucleotides not matched to a gene: 5. The CDR3 spells CSVLAGSSTDTQYF. The DNA of the CDR3 is TGCAGCGTCTTAGCGGGGTCTAGCACAGATACGCAGTATTTT.

This clonotype occurred many times. The chain uses TRBV6-1 and TRBJ2-7; unclear D gene. V gave up 6 bases and J gave up 3 bases, with 12 bases separating them. The CDR3 consists of 13 residues. Germline-derived CDR1 and CDR2 are MNHNS and SASEGT. CDR3 in DNA: TGTGCCAGCAGCACGACAAGCTACTACGAGCAGTACTTC. This codes for CASSTTSYYEQYF.